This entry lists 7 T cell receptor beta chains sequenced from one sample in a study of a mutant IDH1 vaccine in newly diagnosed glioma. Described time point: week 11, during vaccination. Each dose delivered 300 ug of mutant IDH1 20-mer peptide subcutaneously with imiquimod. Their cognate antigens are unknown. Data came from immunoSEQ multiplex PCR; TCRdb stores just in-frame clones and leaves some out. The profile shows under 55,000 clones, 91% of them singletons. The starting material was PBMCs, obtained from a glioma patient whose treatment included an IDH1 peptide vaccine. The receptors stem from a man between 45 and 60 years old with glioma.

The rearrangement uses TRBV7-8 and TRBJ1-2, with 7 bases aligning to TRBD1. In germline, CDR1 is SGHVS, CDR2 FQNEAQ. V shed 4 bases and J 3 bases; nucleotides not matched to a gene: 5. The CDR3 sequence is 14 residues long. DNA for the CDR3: TGTGCCAGCAGCTACCAGGGGGAGGACTATGGCTACACCTTC. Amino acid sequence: CASSYQGEDYGYTF.

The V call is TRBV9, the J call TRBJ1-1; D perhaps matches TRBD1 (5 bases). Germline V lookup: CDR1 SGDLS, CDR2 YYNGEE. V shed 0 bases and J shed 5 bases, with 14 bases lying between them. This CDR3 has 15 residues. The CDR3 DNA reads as TGTGCCAGCAGCGTAGGGGACCCGGGGAGGACTGAAGCTTTCTTT. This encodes CASSVGDPGRTEAFF. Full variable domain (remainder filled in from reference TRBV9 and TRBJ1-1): DSGVTQTPKHLITATGQRVTLRCSPRSGDLSVYWYQQSLDQGLQFLIQYYNGEERAKGNILERFSAQQFPDLHSELNLSSLELGDSALYFCASSVGDPGRTEAFFGQGTRLTVV.

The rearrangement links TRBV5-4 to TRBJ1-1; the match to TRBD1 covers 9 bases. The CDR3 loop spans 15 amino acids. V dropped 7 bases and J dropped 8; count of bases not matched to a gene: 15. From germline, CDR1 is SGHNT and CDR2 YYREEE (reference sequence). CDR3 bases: TGTGCCAGCTTCGGGACAGGGACTCATGGGCCAGAAGCTTTCTTT. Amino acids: CASFGTGTHGPEAFF.

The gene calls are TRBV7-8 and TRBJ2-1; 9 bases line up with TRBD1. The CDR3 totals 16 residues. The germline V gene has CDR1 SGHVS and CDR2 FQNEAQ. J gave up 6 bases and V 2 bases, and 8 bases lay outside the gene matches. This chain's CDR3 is CASSLSSGQGVNEQFF. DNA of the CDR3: TGTGCCAGCAGCTTAAGTTCGGGACAGGGCGTCAATGAGCAGTTCTTC. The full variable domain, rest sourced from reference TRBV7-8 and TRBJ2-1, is GAGVSQSPRYKVAKRGQDVALRCDPISGHVSLFWYQQALGQGPEFLTYFQNEAQLDKSGLPSDRFFAERPEGSVSTLKIQRTQQEDSAVYLCASSLSSGQGVNEQFFGPGTRLTVL.

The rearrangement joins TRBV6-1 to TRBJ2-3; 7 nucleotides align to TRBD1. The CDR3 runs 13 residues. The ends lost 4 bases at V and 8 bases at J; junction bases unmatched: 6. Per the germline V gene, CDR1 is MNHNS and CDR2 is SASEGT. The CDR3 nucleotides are TGTGCCAGCAGTGGACAGGGTCAGGGTACGCAGTATTTT. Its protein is CASSGQGQGTQYF.

The CDR3 nucleotides are TGCGCCAGCAGCCAAGAACCCTACGGCGGGGGGCGGGACGATACGCAGTATTTT. Translated: CASSQEPYGGGRDDTQYF. This chain uses TRBV4-3 with TRBJ2-3; 8 bases align to TRBD2. Germline assignment: CDR1 LGHNA and CDR2 YSLEER. CDR3 size: 18 residues. V gave up 0 bases and J gave up 6 bases; unmatched junction bases: 14.

The CDR3 region is CASSLEGVDGYTF. CDR3 sequence (DNA): TGTGCCAGCAGCTTGGAGGGGGTTGATGGCTACACCTTC. The V and J genes are TRBV5-4 and TRBJ1-2, with a possible D match to TRBD1 (6 bases). This CDR3 contains 13 residues. Looked up from germline, CDR1 is SGHNT and CDR2 is YYREEE (reference sequence). V gave up 0 bases and J gave up 6 bases, with 9 bases separating them.